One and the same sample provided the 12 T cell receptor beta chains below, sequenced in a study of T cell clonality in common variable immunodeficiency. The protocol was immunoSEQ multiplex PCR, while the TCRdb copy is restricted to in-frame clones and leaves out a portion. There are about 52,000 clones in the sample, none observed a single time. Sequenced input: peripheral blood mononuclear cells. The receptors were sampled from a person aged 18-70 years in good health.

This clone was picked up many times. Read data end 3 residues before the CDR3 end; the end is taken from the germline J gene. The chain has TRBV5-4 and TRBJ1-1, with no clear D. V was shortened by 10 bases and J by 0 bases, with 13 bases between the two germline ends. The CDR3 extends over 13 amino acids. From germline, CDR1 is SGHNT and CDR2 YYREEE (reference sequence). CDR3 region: CAAGQDMNTEAFF. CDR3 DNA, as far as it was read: TGTGCCGCCGGTCAAGACATGAACACTGAA.

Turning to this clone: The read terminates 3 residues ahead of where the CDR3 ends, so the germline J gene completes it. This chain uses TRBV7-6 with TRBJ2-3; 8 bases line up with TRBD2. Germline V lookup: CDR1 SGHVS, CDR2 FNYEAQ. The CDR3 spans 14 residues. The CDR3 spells CASSLLAGQETQYF. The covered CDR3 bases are TGTGCCAGCAGCTTACTAGCGGGTCAAGAGACG.

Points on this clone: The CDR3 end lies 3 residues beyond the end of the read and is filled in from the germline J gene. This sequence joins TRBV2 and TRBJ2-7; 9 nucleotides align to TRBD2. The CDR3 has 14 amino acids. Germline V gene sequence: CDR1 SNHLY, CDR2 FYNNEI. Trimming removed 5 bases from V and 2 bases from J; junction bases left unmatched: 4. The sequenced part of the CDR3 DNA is TGTGCCAGCAGTCGGACTAGCGTTGCCTACGAG. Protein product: CASSRTSVAYE. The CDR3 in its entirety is CASSRTSVAYEQYF. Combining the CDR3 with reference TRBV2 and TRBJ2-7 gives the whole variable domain EPEVTQTPSHQVTQMGQEVILRCVPISNHLYFYWYRQILGQKVEFLVSFYNNEISEKSEIFDDQFSVERPDGSNFTLKIRSTKLEDSAMYFCASSRTSVAYEQYFGPGTRLTVT.

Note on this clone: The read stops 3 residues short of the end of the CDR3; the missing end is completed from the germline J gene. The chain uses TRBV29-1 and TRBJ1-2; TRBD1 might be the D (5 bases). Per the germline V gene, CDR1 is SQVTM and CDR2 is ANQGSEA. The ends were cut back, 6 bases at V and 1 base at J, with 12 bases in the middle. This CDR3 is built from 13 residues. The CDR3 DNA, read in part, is TGCAGCGTCCCGACGACAGATAACTATGGC. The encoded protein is CSVPTTDNYG. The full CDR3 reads CSVPTTDNYGYTF.

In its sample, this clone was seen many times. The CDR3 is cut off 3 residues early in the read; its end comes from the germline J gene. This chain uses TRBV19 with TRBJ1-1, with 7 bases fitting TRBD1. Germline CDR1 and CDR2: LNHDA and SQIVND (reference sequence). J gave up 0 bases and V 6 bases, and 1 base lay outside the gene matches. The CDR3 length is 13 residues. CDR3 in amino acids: CASRTGLNTEAFF. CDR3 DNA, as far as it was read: TGTGCCAGTAGGACAGGGTTGAACACTGAA.

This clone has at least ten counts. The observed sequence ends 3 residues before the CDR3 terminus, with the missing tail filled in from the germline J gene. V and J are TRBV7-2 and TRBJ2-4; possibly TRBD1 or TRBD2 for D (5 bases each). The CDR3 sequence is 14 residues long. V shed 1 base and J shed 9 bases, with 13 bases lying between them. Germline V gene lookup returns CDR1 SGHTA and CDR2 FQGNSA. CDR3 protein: CASSLGEGLIIQYF. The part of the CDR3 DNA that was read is TGTGCCAGCAGCTTAGGCGAGGGGCTCATCATT.

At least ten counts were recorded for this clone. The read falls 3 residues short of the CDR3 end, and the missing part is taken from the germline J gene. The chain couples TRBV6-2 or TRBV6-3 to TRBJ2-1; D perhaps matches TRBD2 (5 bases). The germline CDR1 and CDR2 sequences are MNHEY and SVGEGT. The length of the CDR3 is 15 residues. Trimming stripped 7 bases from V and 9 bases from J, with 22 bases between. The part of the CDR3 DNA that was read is TGTGCCAGCACCCCCAGCGGAATGGGGTTGGGTGAG. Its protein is CASTPSGMGLGE. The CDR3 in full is CASTPSGMGLGEQFF.

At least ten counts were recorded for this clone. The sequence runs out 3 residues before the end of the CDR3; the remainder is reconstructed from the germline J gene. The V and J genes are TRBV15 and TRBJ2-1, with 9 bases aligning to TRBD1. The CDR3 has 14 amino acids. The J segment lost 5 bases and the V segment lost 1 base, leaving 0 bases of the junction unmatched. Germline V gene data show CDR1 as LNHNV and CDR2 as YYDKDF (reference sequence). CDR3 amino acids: CATSRGTGDNEQFF. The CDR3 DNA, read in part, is TGTGCCACCAGCAGAGGGACAGGGGACAATGAG.

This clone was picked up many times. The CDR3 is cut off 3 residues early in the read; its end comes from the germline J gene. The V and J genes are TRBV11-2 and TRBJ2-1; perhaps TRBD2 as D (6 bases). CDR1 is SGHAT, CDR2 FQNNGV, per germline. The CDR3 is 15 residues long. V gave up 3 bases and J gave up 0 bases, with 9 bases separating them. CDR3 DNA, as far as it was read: TGTGCCAGCAGCTTGCTTAGCGGCTCCTACAATGAG. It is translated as CASSLLSGSYNE. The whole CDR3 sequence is CASSLLSGSYNEQFF.

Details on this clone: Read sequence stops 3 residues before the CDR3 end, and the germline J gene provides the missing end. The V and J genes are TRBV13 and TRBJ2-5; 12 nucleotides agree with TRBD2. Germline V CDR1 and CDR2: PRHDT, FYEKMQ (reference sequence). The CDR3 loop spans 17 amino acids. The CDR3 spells CASSSRTSGDSTDTQYF. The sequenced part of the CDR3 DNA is TGTGCCAGCAGCTCCCGGACTAGCGGGGATAGTACAGATACC.

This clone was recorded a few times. The CDR3 region is CSARLLASPSYNEQFF. CDR3 DNA (partial): TGCAGTGCTAGACTCCTGGCTAGCCCCTCCTACAATGAG. The chain employs TRBV20-1 and TRBJ2-1, with a possible D match to TRBD2 (5 bases). The read terminates 3 residues ahead of where the CDR3 ends, so the germline J gene completes it. The CDR3 runs to 16 residues. V gave up 2 bases and J gave up 0 bases, with 14 bases separating them. Germline CDR1 and CDR2: DFQATT and SNEGSKA (reference sequence).

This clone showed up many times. The CDR3 is CASSVQPMSRDSGANVLTF. CDR3 DNA, as far as it was read: TGTGCCAGCAGCGTCCAACCCATGAGTAGAGACTCTGGGGCCAACGTC. The chain links TRBV9 to TRBJ2-6; D gene uncertain. The read finishes 3 residues shy of the CDR3 end, and the germline J gene is used to complete it. The V gene lost 2 bases and the J gene lost 0 bases, with 18 bases spanning the gap. From germline, CDR1 is SGDLS and CDR2 YYNGEE. The CDR3 consists of 19 residues.